The 13 T cell receptor beta chains below were found in one sample sequenced in a study of CD8 T cells in Susac syndrome. RNA amounts of roughly 0.45 to 1 ug underwent reverse transcription with random hexamers. TCRdb re-derived calls from the immunoSEQ multiplex PCR reads in MiXCR, one entry per CDR3 protein. The sample has around 140,000 distinct CDR3 sequences; over 80% are singletons. The sequencing input was CD8+ T cells from PBMCs. The receptor set was obtained from a human donor with multiple sclerosis.

J is TRBJ2-2 and V is TRBV27, with D possibly being TRBD1 or TRBD2 (5 bases each). Trimming stripped 6 bases from V and 2 bases from J, with 13 bases between. Germline lookup yields CDR1 MNHEY and CDR2 SMNVEV (reference sequence). This CDR3 spans 15 amino acids. CDR3 DNA sequence: TGTGCCAGCAGCCCTACTAGGGGTAACACCGGGGAGCTGTTTTTT. It encodes CASSPTRGNTGELFF.

This clonotype was seen a single time. The chain has TRBV20-1 and TRBJ2-7, with 10 bases that match TRBD1. Losses at the gene ends were 6 bases for V and 0 bases for J; bases not matched to a gene: 5. This CDR3 has 14 residues. Per the germline V gene, CDR1 is DFQATT and CDR2 is SNEGSKA (reference sequence). The CDR3 loop reads CSAPGQGFSYEQYF. CDR3 DNA sequence: TGCAGTGCCCCGGGACAGGGGTTCTCCTACGAGCAGTACTTC.

V usage is TRBV12-3 or TRBV12-4 and J usage is TRBJ2-3; D is unclear. Trimming removed 4 bases at V and 6 bases at J, with 14 bases between. This CDR3 comprises 14 residues. The CDR3 region is CASSSDLQADTQYF. The CDR3 DNA is TGTGCCAGCAGTTCGGACCTGCAGGCGGATACGCAGTATTTT.

This sequence joins TRBV2 and TRBJ2-7; D call uncertain. The CDR3 covers 14 residues. V shed 4 bases and J shed 3 bases, with 13 bases lying between them. Germline lookup yields CDR1 SNHLY and CDR2 FYNNEI. Here the CDR3 DNA reads TGTGCCAGCAGTGGGACGGAAGGAGTCTACGAGCAGTACGTC. Residues: CASSGTEGVYEQYV.

V gene TRBV7-9 combines with J gene TRBJ2-7, with D uncertain. The V and J ends lost 5 bases and 0 bases respectively, with 11 bases between them. Per the germline V gene, CDR1 is SEHNR and CDR2 is FQNEAQ (reference sequence). The CDR3 loop spans 14 amino acids. This CDR3 is CASSPSENSYEQYV. The CDR3 region has the DNA TGTGCCAGCAGCCCTTCTGAGAACTCCTACGAGCAGTACGTC.

The chain links TRBV6-1 to TRBJ2-5; D may be TRBD1 or TRBD2 (6 bases each). The CDR3 is 14 residues long. Trimming took off 2 bases at V and 4 bases at J, with 11 bases between the two ends. Germline values: CDR1 MNHNS, CDR2 SASEGT. CDR3 sequence (DNA): TGTGCCAGCAGTGAATGGGGGGCGCCAGAGACCCAGTACTTC. It specifies CASSEWGAPETQYF.

The chain has TRBV12-3 or TRBV12-4 and TRBJ2-1, with 13 nucleotides matching TRBD2. After removal of 6 bases from V and 3 bases from J, the junction contained 11 bases not matched to a gene. CDR3 size: 18 residues. CDR3 protein: CASRGTSGTNLYYNEQFF. The CDR3 DNA follows: TGTGCCAGCAGGGGGACTAGCGGGACAAATCTCTACTACAATGAGCAGTTCTTC.

This clonotype was recorded only once. The rearrangement uses TRBV30 and TRBJ2-3; 7 bases are a match to TRBD1. The germline V gene has CDR1 GTSNPN and CDR2 SVGIG (reference sequence). CDR3 length equals 17 residues. V lost 0 bases to trimming and J lost 2 bases; unmatched junction nucleotides: 11. The DNA for the CDR3 is TGTGCCTGGAGTGTAGGCTGGACAGGCGAACACACAGATACGCAGTATTTT. This gives the protein CAWSVGWTGEHTDTQYF.

This clonotype showed up just once. The V gene is TRBV27, the J gene TRBJ2-1, with D possibly matching TRBD1 (5 bases). Trimming left V 8 bases short and J 10 bases short, with 18 bases between. CDR3 size: 13 residues. The V gene's germline CDR1 is MNHEY and CDR2 SMNVEV (reference sequence). The DNA of the CDR3 is TGTGCCAGCTCCCCGCAGGGATCCTACGAGCAGTTCTTC. Amino acids: CASSPQGSYEQFF.

The gene calls are TRBV6-2 or TRBV6-3 and TRBJ1-1, with unresolved D. Per germline, CDR1 MNHEY and CDR2 SVGEGT. Trimming took off 7 bases at V and 4 bases at J, with 13 bases between the two ends. This CDR3 has 13 residues. CDR3 sequence: CASIWVEGTEAFF. For the CDR3, the DNA is TGTGCCAGCATTTGGGTCGAGGGCACTGAAGCTTTCTTT.

With respect to this clonotype: One junction end disagrees with the germline gene, perhaps due to a read error. This chain uses TRBV4-2 with TRBJ2-1; D is possibly TRBD2 (7 bases). This CDR3 comprises 17 residues. Germline V gene sequence: CDR1 LGHNA, CDR2 YNFKEQ. The CDR3 DNA reads TGTGCCAGCAGCTTTTCTTCGCTGCGGGGGCTGGGGAATGGGCAGTTCTTC. Its translation is CASSFSSLRGLGNGQFF.

V and J are TRBV7-9 and TRBJ2-7, with D possibly matching TRBD1 (5 bases). Germline lookup yields CDR1 SEHNR and CDR2 FQNEAQ (reference sequence). Trimming left V 5 bases short and J 0 bases short, with 14 bases between. This CDR3 region has 15 residues. CDR3 nucleotide sequence: TGTGCCAGCAGCCTGTTTACAGGAGACTCCTACGAGCAGTACTTC. Protein sequence: CASSLFTGDSYEQYF. Drawing the rest from reference TRBV7-9 and TRBJ2-7, the complete variable domain is DTGVSQNPRHKITKRGQNVTFRCDPISEHNRLYWYRQTLGQGPEFLTYFQNEAQLEKSRLLSDRFSAERPKGSFSTLEIQRTEQGDSAMYLCASSLFTGDSYEQYFGPGTRLTVT.

The rearrangement uses TRBV4-1 and TRBJ2-7, with 7 bases lining up with TRBD1. Germline trimming cut 1 base from V and 2 bases from J; bases unmatched to any gene: 5. CDR1 and CDR2 from the germline V gene are MGHRA and YSYEKL. This CDR3 spans 15 amino acids. CDR3 sequence reads: CASSQGGQIPYEQYF. DNA of the CDR3: TGCGCCAGCAGCCAAGGGGGACAGATCCCCTACGAGCAGTACTTC.